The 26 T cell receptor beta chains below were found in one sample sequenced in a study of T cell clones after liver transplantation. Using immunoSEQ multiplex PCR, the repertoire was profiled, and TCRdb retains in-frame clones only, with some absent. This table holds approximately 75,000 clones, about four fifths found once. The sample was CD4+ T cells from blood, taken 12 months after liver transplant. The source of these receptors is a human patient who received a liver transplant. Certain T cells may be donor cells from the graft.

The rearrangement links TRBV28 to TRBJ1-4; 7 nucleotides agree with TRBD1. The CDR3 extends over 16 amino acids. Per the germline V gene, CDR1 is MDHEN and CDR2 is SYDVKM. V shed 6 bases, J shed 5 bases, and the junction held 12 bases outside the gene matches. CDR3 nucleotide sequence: TGTGCCAGCAGGGAAGGCTGGACAGGCCTAAATGAAAAACTGTTTTTT. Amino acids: CASREGWTGLNEKLFF. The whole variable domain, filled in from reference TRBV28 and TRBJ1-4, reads DVKVTQSSRYLVKRTGEKVFLECVQDMDHENMFWYRQDPGLGLRLIYFSYDVKMKEKGDIPEGYSVSREKKERFSLILESASTNQTSMYLCASREGWTGLNEKLFFGSGTQLSVL.

The DNA of the CDR3 is TGTGCCAGCAGCGTAGGTCTAGCGGGAGACTCCTACAATGAGCAGTTCTTC. This gives the protein CASSVGLAGDSYNEQFF. This chain connects TRBV9 to TRBJ2-1, with 10 bases fitting TRBD2. Germline values: CDR1 SGDLS, CDR2 YYNGEE. V was pared by 0 bases and J by 0 bases, with 3 bases of the junction left unmatched. The CDR3 runs 17 residues. Full variable domain (missing parts from reference TRBV9 and TRBJ2-1): DSGVTQTPKHLITATGQRVTLRCSPRSGDLSVYWYQQSLDQGLQFLIQYYNGEERAKGNILERFSAQQFPDLHSELNLSSLELGDSALYFCASSVGLAGDSYNEQFFGPGTRLTVL.

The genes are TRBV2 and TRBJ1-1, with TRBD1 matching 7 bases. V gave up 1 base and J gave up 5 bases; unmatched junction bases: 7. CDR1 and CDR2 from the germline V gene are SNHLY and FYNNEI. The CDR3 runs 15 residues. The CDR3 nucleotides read TGTGCCAGCAGTGAAGATAGGGGGCGAGGAACTGAAGCTTTCTTT. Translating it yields CASSEDRGRGTEAFF.

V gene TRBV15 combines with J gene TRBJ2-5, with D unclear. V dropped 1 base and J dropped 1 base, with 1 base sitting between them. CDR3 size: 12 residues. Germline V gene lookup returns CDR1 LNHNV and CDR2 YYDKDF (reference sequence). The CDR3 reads CATSRAQETQYF. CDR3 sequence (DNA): TGTGCCACCAGCAGAGCCCAAGAGACCCAGTACTTC.

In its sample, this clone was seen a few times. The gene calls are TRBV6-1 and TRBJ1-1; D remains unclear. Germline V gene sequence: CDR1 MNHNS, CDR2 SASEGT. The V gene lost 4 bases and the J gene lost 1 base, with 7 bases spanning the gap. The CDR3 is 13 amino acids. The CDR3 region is CASSVRWNTEAFF. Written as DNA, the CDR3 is TGTGCCAGCAGTGTCAGGTGGAACACTGAAGCTTTCTTT.

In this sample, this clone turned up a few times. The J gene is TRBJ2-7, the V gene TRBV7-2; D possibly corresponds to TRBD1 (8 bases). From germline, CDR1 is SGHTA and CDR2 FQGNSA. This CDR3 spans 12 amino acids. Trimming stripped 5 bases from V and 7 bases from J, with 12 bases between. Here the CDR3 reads CASSVQGGEQYF. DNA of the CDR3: TGTGCCAGCAGCGTACAGGGGGGGGAGCAGTACTTC.

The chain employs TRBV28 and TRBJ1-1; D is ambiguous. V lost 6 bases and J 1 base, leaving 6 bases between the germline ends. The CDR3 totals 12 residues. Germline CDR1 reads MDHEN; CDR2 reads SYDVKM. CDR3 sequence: CASRQKNTEAFF. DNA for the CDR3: TGTGCCAGCAGACAAAAGAACACTGAAGCTTTCTTT. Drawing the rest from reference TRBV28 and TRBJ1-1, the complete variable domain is DVKVTQSSRYLVKRTGEKVFLECVQDMDHENMFWYRQDPGLGLRLIYFSYDVKMKEKGDIPEGYSVSREKKERFSLILESASTNQTSMYLCASRQKNTEAFFGQGTRLTVV.

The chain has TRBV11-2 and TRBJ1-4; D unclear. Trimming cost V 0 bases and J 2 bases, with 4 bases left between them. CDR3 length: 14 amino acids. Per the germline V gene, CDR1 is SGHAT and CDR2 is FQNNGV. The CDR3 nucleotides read TGTGCCAGCAGCTTAGATTGGACTAATGAAAAACTGTTTTTT. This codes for CASSLDWTNEKLFF.

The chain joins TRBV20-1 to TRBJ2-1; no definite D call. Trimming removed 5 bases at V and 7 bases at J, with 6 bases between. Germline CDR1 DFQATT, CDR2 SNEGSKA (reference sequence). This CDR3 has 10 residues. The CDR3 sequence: CSAYKNEQFF. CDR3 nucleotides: TGCAGTGCTTATAAGAATGAGCAGTTCTTC.

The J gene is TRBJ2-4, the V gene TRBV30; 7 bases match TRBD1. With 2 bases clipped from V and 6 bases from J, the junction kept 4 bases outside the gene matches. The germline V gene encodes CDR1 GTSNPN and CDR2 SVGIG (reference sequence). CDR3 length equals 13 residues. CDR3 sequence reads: CAWSPGQSNIQYF. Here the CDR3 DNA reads TGTGCCTGGAGTCCGGGACAGTCAAACATTCAGTACTTC.

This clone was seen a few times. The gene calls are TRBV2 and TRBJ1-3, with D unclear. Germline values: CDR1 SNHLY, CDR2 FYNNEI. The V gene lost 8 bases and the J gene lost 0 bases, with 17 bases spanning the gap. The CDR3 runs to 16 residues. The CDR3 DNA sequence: TGTGCCAGCTCGCGGTTGAGCAGACTCTCTGGAAACACCATATATTTT. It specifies CASSRLSRLSGNTIYF.

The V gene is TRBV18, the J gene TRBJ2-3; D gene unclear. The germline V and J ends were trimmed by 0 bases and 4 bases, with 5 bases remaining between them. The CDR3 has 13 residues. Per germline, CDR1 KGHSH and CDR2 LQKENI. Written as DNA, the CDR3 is TGTGCCAGCTCACCACCCGGAGCAGATACGCAGTATTTT. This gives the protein CASSPPGADTQYF.

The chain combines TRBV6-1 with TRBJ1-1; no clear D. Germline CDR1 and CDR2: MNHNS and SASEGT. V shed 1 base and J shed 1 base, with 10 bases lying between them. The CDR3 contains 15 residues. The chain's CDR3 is CASSEGSTGNTEAFF. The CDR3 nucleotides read TGTGCCAGCAGTGAAGGGTCCACGGGGAACACTGAAGCTTTCTTT.

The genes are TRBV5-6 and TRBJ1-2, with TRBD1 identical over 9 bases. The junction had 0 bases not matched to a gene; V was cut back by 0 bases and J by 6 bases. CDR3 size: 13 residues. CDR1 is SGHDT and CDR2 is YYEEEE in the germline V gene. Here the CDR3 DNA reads TGTGCCAGCAGCTTGGACAGGGGGCATGGCTACACCTTC. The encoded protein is CASSLDRGHGYTF.

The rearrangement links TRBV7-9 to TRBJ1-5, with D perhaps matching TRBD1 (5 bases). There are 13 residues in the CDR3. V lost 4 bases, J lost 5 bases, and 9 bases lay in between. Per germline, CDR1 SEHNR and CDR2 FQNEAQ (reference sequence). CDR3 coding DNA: TGTGCCAGCAGCTCCCTCAGGGATCAGCCCCAGCATTTT. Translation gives CASSSLRDQPQHF.

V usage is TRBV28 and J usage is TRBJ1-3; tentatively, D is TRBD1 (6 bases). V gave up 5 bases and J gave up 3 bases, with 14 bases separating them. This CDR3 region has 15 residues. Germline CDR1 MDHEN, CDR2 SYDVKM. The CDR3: CASSTRDKRGNTIYF. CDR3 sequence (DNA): TGTGCCAGCAGTACCCGGGACAAACGTGGAAACACCATATATTTT.

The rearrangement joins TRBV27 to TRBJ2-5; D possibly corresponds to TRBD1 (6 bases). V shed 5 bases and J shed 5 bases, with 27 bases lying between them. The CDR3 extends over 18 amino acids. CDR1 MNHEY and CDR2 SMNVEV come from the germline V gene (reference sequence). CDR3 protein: CASSKQQGFEAEGETQYF. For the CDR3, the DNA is TGTGCCAGCAGTAAACAACAGGGTTTCGAAGCCGAGGGGGAGACCCAGTACTTC.

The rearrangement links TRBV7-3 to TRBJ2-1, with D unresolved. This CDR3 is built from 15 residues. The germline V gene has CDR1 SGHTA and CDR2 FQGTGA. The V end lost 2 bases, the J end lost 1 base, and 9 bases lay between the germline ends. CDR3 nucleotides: TGTGCCAGCAGCTTAGACCGGCGGTCCTACAATGAGCAGTTCTTC. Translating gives CASSLDRRSYNEQFF.

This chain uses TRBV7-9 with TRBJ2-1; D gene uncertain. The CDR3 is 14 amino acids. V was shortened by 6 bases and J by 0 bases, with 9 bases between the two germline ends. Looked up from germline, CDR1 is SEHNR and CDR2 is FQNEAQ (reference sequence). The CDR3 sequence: CASRGPPSYNEQFF. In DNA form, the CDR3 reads TGTGCCAGCAGGGGCCCACCCTCCTACAATGAGCAGTTCTTC.

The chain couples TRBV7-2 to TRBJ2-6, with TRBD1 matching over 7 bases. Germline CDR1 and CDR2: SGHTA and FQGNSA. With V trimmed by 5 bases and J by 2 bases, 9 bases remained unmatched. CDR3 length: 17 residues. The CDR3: CASSLRQGATGANVLTF. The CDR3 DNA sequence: TGTGCCAGCAGCCTCAGACAGGGAGCTACTGGGGCCAACGTCCTGACTTTC.

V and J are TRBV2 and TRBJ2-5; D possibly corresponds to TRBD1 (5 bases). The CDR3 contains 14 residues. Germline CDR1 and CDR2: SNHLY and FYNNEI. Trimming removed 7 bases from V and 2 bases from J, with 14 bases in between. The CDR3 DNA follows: TGTGCCAGCAAGCTAGACACAGGACAAGAGACCCAGTACTTC. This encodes CASKLDTGQETQYF.

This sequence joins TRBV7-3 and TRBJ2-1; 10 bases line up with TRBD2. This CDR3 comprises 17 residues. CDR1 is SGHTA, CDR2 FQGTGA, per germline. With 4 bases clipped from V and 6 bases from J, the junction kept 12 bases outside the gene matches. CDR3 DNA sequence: TGTGCCAGCAGCTCCTTCCAAGGGACTAGCGTAACCAATGAGCAGTTCTTC. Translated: CASSSFQGTSVTNEQFF.

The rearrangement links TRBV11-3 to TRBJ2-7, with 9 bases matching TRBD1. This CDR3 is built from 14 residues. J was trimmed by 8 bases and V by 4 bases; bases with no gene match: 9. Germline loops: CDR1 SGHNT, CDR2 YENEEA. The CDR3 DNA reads TGTGCCAGCAGCTCCCTGGACAGGGGAGTCAAGCAGTACTTC. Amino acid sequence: CASSSLDRGVKQYF. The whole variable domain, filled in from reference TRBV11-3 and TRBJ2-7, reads EAGVVQSPRYKIIEKKQPVAFWCNPISGHNTLYWYLQNLGQGPELLIRYENEEAVDDSQLPKDRFSAERLKGVDSTLKIQPAELGDSAVYLCASSSLDRGVKQYFGPGTRLTVT.

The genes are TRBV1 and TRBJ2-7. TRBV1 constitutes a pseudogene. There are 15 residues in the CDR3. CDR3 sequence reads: CTSSHPPPHSYEQYF. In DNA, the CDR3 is TGCACCAGCAGCCATCCCCCGCCCCACTCCTACGAGCAGTACTTC.

The CDR3 DNA reads as TGCAGCGTTGAAGATCCATCGAACTATGGCTACACCTTC. Its protein is CSVEDPSNYGYTF. V gene TRBV29-1 combines with J gene TRBJ1-2, with unresolved D. This CDR3 is 13 amino acids long. Deletions cut 0 bases from V and 2 bases from J, with 7 bases between. Germline V CDR1 and CDR2: SQVTM, ANQGSEA.

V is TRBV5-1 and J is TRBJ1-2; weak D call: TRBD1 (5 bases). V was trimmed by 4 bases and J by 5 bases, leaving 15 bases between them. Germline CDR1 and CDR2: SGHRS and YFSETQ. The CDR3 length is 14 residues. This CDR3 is CASSRNDPGYGYTF. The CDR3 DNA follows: TGCGCCAGCAGCCGCAACGACCCAGGGTATGGCTACACCTTC.